This TCR beta chain was sequenced for a study of molecular identifiers for immune sequencing clone quantification. Whole-study findings and limits: Clones exceeding 20 RNA copies carried over 99% of effector molecules but under 1% of naive-cell molecules.

Sorting was used to obtain naive CD8 T cells (CD8+CD4-CCR7+CD45RA+). Remarks on this clonotype: No antigen is known for it. A read error may account for a junction end that differs from germline.

The CDR3 has 15 amino acids. Previously described methods and listed TCR primers produced bulk TCR libraries. Each CDR3 protein is one row after TCRdb ran MiXCR on the PCR reads. The data show 300,000 to 400,000 distinct CDR3 sequences, 20% to 25% seen once. The clonotype comes from a human donor in good health. Some libraries in this study had Jurkat cell RNA spiked in. The source material was naive CD8+ T cells from blood, with Jurkat cell RNA spiked in. The sample's subset: FACS-sorted CD8+CD4-CCR7+CD45RA+ naive T cells. The rearrangement links TRBV12-3 or TRBV12-4 to TRBJ2-7, with D possibly matching TRBD2 (6 bases). In DNA, the CDR3 is TGTGCCGGCAGTTTCGGGTCCCTCGGAGGGTACGAGCAGTACTTC. Its protein is CAGSFGSLGGYEQYF.